This T cell receptor (beta chain) is drawn from a study of T-cell reconstitution after alpha-beta-depleted transplantation in children. With V trimmed by 3 bases and J by 3 bases, 7 bases remained unmatched. This CDR3 is 14 amino acids long. Germline V CDR1 and CDR2: SQVTM, ANQGSEA. Unique molecular identifiers were incorporated during preparation of the TCRbeta library. TCRdb re-called the PCR reads through MiXCR, storing one row per CDR3 protein. The table has approximately 490,000 distinct CDR3 sequences, roughly 10% seen once. The table lists this clonotype with many counts. The chain couples TRBV29-1 to TRBJ2-7; 8 bases map to TRBD1. Sample: PBMCs, taken before TCRalphabeta/CD19-depleted stem cell transplant. This receptor was obtained from a child aged 2 to 9 with inherited bone marrow failure, due to receive a stem cell transplant. The CDR3 coding sequence is TGCAGCGTTGAGGACAGGGTGAGACACTACGAGCAGTACTTC. Residues: CSVEDRVRHYEQYF.